This TCR beta chain appears in the sequencing data of a study of blood T cell repertoires in COVID-19. Germline lookup yields CDR1 MNHEY and CDR2 SVGAGI. The ends lost 5 bases at V and 4 bases at J; junction bases unmatched: 5. The CDR3 is 14 residues long. Some clones are missing from TCRdb's copy, which holds only in-frame ones; the method was immunoSEQ multiplex PCR. The sample lists 60,000 to 70,000 clones; 70% to 90% were seen once. The sequenced material came from peripheral blood. This chain uses TRBV6-5 with TRBJ2-4; TRBD1 matches at 7 bases. This TCR was recovered from a man between 45 and 60 years old with active COVID-19. CDR3 amino acids: CASSTGTAKNIQYF. As DNA, the CDR3 is TGTGCCAGCAGTACCGGGACAGCGAAAAACATTCAGTACTTC.